Below, one T cell receptor (beta chain) is given with its context. As yet, its antigen is unknown. With 60 Vbeta and 13 Jbeta primers, the PCR was carried out. Only in-frame clones appear in the TCRdb table, and some are missing; sequencing was by immunoSEQ multiplex PCR. The table includes over 100,000 clones, roughly 68% detected once. The CDR3 length is 13 residues. Per the germline V gene, CDR1 is SNHLY and CDR2 is FYNNEI. V gave up 1 base and J gave up 9 bases, with 12 bases separating them. The data were taken from a study of cytomegalovirus exposure and HLA in healthy donors. Study-wide results and caveats: Judged likely to be a sequencing artifact was a cluster of highly shared sequence variants. TCR beta V segments were, for the most part, productive about 87% or about 30% of the time in an earlier analysis. Some segments of the V type, notably TRBV6-2 and TRBV6-3, were excluded as indistinguishable. Researchers counted around 180 TCR beta chains as cytomegalovirus-associated.

The V gene is TRBV2, the J gene TRBJ1-2; unclear D gene. Sequenced material: PBMCs. The TCR originated in a woman in her twenties or thirties in good health and CMV-seronegative. CDR3 protein: CASSEGQEISYTF. CDR3 coding DNA: TGTGCCAGCAGTGAAGGCCAGGAAATTAGCTACACCTTC.